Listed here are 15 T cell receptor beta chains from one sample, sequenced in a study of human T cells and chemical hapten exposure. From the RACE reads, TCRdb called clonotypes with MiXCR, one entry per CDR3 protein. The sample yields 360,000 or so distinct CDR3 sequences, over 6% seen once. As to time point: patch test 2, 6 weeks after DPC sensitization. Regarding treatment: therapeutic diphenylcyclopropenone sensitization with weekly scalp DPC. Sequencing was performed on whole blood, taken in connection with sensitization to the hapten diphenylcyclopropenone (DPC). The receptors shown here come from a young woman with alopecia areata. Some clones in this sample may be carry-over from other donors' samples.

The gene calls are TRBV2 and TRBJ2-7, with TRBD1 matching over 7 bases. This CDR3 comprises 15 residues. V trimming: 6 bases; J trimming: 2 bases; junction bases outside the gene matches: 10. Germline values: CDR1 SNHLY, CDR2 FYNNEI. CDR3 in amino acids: CASSKGALYAYEQYF. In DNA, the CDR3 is TGTGCCAGCAGCAAGGGGGCCCTTTACGCCTACGAGCAGTACTTC.

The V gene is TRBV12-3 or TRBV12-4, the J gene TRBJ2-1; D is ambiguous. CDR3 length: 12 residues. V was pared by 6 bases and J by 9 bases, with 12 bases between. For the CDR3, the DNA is TGTGCCAGCAGCCGCCTGCCCGGTGAGCAGTTCTTC. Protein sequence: CASSRLPGEQFF.

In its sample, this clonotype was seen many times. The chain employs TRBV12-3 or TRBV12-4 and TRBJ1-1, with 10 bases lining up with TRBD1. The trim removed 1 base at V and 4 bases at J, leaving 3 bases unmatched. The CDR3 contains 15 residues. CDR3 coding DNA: TGTGCCAGCAGTTTAGTGGGGACAGGGGCCACTGAAGCTTTCTTT. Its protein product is CASSLVGTGATEAFF.

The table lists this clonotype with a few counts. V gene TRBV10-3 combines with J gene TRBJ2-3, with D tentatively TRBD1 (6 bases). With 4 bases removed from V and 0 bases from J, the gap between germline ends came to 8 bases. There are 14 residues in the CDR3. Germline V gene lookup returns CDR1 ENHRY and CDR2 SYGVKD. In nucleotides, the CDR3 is TGTGCCATCAGTGGGGGGACAAGCACAGATACGCAGTATTTT. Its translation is CAISGGTSTDTQYF.

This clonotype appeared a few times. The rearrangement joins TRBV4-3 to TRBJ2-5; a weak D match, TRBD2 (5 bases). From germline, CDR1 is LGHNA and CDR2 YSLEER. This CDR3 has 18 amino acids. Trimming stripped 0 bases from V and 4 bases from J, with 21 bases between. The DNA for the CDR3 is TGCGCCAGCAGCCAAGATACACAAGGACTTCAACTCGGAGAGACCCAGTACTTC. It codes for CASSQDTQGLQLGETQYF.

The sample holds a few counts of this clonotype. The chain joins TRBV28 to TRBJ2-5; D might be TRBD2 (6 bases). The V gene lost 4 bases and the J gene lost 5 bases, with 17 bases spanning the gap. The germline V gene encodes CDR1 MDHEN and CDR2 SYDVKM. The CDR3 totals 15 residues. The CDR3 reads CASSSQGGGKETQYF. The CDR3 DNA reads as TGTGCCAGCAGTTCCCAGGGAGGAGGAAAGGAGACCCAGTACTTC.

The chain's CDR3 is CATESGTGATEAFF. CDR3 in DNA: TGTGCCACCGAATCCGGGACAGGGGCAACTGAAGCTTTCTTT. This chain uses TRBV6-1 with TRBJ1-1; 10 bases are a match to TRBD1. The germline V gene encodes CDR1 MNHNS and CDR2 SASEGT. CDR3 size: 14 residues. With V trimmed by 10 bases and J by 5 bases, 10 bases remained unmatched.

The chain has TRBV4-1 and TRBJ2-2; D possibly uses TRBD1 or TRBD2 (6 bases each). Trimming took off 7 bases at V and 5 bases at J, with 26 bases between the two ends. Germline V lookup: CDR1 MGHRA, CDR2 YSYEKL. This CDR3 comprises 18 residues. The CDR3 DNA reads TGCGCCAGCACCGCCCCGCCGGGGGCGGCTAGCGCGACCGGGGAGCTGTTTTTT. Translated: CASTAPPGAASATGELFF.

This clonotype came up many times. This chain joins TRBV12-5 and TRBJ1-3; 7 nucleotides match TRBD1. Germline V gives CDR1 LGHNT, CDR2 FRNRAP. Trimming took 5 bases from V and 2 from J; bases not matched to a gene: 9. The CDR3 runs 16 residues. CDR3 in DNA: TGTGCTAGTGGTCACCGCGACAGGGACGCTGGAAACACCATATATTTT. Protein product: CASGHRDRDAGNTIYF. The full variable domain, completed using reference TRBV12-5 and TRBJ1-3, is DARVTQTPRHKVTEMGQEVTMRCQPILGHNTVFWYRQTMMQGLELLAYFRNRAPLDDSGMPKDRFSAEMPDATLATLKIQPSEPRDSAVYFCASGHRDRDAGNTIYFGEGSWLTVV.

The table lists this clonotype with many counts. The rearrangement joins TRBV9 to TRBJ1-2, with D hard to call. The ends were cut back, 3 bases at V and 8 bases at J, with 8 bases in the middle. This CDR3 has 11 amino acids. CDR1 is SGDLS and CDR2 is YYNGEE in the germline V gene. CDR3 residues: CASSANGGYTF. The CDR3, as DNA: TGTGCCAGCAGCGCGAATGGCGGCTACACCTTC.

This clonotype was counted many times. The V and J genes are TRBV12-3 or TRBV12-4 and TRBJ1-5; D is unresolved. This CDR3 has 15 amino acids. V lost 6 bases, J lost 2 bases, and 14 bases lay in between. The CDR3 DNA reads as TGTGCCAGCAGCCCAGAATGGGGAGGCAATCAGCCCCAGCATTTT. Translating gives CASSPEWGGNQPQHF.

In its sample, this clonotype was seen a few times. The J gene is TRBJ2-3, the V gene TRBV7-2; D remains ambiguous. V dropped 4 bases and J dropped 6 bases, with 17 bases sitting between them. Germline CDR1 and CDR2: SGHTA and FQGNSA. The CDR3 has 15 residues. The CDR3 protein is CASSSPGLSIDTQYF. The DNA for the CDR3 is TGTGCCAGCAGCTCTCCCGGGCTTTCGATCGATACGCAGTATTTT.

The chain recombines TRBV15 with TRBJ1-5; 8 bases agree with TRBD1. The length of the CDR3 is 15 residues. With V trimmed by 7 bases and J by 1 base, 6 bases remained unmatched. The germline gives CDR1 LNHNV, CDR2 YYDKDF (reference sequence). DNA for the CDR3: TGTGCCACCACGACAGGGGCGAAGAGCAATCAGCCCCAGCATTTT. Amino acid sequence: CATTTGAKSNQPQHF.

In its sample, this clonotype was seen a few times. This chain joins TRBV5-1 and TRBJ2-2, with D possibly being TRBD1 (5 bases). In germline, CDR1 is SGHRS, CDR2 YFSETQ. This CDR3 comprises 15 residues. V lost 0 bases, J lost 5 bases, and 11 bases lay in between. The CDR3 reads CASSLGQPGTGELFF. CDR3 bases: TGCGCCAGCAGCTTGGGACAGCCCGGAACCGGGGAGCTGTTTTTT.

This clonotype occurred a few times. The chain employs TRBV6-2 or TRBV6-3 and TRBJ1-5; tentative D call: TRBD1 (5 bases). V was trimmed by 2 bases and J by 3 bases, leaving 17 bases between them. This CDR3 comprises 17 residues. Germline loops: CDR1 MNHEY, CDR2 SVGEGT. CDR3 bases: TGTGCCAGCAGTTACGCACCCTCCCAGGGCCCCAATCAGCCCCAGCATTTT. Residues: CASSYAPSQGPNQPQHF.